The T cell receptor (beta chain) described here comes from a study of cytomegalovirus exposure and HLA in healthy donors. A multiplex PCR was run with 60 Vbeta primers and 13 Jbeta primers. The method was immunoSEQ multiplex PCR; TCRdb's version includes in-frame clones alone and lacks a portion of them. This table has about 120,000 clones, more than 65% appearing once. Germline CDR1 and CDR2: KGHSH and LQKENI. The CDR3 covers 14 residues. With 3 bases removed from V and 8 bases from J, the gap between germline ends came to 16 bases. The clonotype comes from a human donor in good health. This chain links TRBV18 with TRBJ1-2, with a possible D match to TRBD1 (5 bases). Sequenced input: PBMCs. In DNA form, the CDR3 reads TGTGCCAGCTCACCTGGACGGACAAGTTTCGGCTACACCTTC. Translating it yields CASSPGRTSFGYTF.